The 29 T cell receptor beta chains below were found in one sample sequenced in a study of regulatory T cells in long-lasting Graves disease. TCR beta libraries were built with iRepertoire HTBI primers and Arm-PCR of CDR3 regions. TCRdb reprocessed the multiplex PCR reads via MiXCR and lists one record per CDR3 protein. The sample contains approximately 560,000 distinct CDR3 sequences, 15% to 20% of which appear only once. The time point was: newly diagnosed GD, antithyroid drugs for less than 3 months. Extracted RNA from PBMCs served as the source of the TCR library. The data also belong to a second study, concerning T cells in Graves' hyperthyroidism and ophthalmopathy.

The specimen was peripheral blood mononuclear cells (PBMCs), collected at new diagnosis, from a patient treated with antithyroid drugs. The receptors were sampled from a man aged 18 to 30 with Graves disease.

The sample holds a few counts of this clonotype. The chain recombines TRBV5-4 with TRBJ2-3; 8 bases are shared with TRBD2. The CDR3 loop spans 16 amino acids. Germline trimming cut 4 bases from V and 4 bases from J; bases unmatched to any gene: 11. The germline gives CDR1 SGHNT, CDR2 YYREEE (reference sequence). The CDR3 spells CASSAILDGRADTQYF. CDR3 sequence (DNA): TGTGCCAGCAGCGCGATCCTCGACGGGAGGGCAGATACGCAGTATTTT.

A few counts support this clonotype. The gene calls are TRBV28 and TRBJ2-1; 10 bases match TRBD1. Germline values: CDR1 MDHEN, CDR2 SYDVKM. The trim removed 3 bases at V and 1 base at J, leaving 3 bases unmatched. CDR3 length: 16 residues. The CDR3 DNA sequence: TGTGCCAGCAGTTTCGAGGGACAGGGGTCCTACAATGAGCAGTTCTTC. This codes for CASSFEGQGSYNEQFF. The whole variable domain, remainder taken from reference TRBV28 and TRBJ2-1, is DVKVTQSSRYLVKRTGEKVFLECVQDMDHENMFWYRQDPGLGLRLIYFSYDVKMKEKGDIPEGYSVSREKKERFSLILESASTNQTSMYLCASSFEGQGSYNEQFFGPGTRLTVL.

This clonotype was detected a few times. The chain employs TRBV7-3 and TRBJ1-1, with D perhaps TRBD1 (5 bases). The CDR3 is 15 amino acids. Germline lookup yields CDR1 SGHTA and CDR2 FQGTGA. V lost 1 base and J lost 6, with 15 bases in between. This chain's CDR3 is CASSLKPGDGAEAFF. CDR3 coding DNA: TGTGCCAGCAGCTTAAAACCGGGGGACGGCGCTGAAGCTTTCTTT.

This clonotype appeared many times. V gene TRBV28 combines with J gene TRBJ1-5; D ambiguous. V shed 5 bases and J shed 2 bases, with 16 bases lying between them. This CDR3 has 16 amino acids. CDR1 and CDR2 (germline): MDHEN, SYDVKM. CDR3 coding DNA: TGTGCCAGCAGTCTCACCTCGGGGAGGGGCAATCAGCCCCAGCATTTT. Translating gives CASSLTSGRGNQPQHF.

The V gene is TRBV20-1, the J gene TRBJ2-1, with 11 bases aligning to TRBD2. The tail of the sequence fits TRBJ2-5 better, so the J call may be wrong. This CDR3 comprises 16 residues. Germline V gene data show CDR1 as DFQATT and CDR2 as SNEGSKA (reference sequence). The CDR3 is CSARGLLAGVYETQYF. Written as DNA, the CDR3 is TGCAGTGCTAGGGGGTTACTAGCGGGAGTGTATGAGACCCAGTACTTC.

This sequence joins TRBV20-1 and TRBJ2-1, with 11 bases matching TRBD2. Trimming removed 2 bases from V and 4 bases from J; junction bases left unmatched: 7. Germline values: CDR1 DFQATT, CDR2 SNEGSKA (reference sequence). The CDR3 runs 16 residues. The CDR3 DNA sequence: TGCAGTGCTAGACCGTTCGGGACTAGCGGTTACAATGAGCAGTTCTTC. It specifies CSARPFGTSGYNEQFF.

This clonotype was observed at least ten times. The chain couples TRBV20-1 to TRBJ2-7; 11 bases line up with TRBD1. V lost 0 bases to trimming and J lost 6 bases; unmatched junction nucleotides: 7. This CDR3 contains 15 residues. The germline V gene encodes CDR1 DFQATT and CDR2 SNEGSKA (reference sequence). In DNA, the CDR3 is TGCAGTGCTAGAGATCGGGACAGGGGGGGGTCCGAGCAGTACTTC. Translating gives CSARDRDRGGSEQYF.

The chain uses TRBV24-1 and TRBJ1-1; the D gene is possibly TRBD1 (6 bases). The length of the CDR3 is 20 residues. The V gene lost 1 base and the J gene lost 5 bases, with 28 bases spanning the gap. CDR1 is KGHDR, CDR2 SFDVKD, per germline. CDR3 loop: CATSDFFRRQGRRMRTEAFF. The CDR3 DNA reads TGTGCCACCAGTGATTTTTTCCGCCGGCAGGGGAGGAGGATGAGGACTGAAGCTTTCTTT.

This clonotype has a count of ten or more. CDR3 loop: CASRITGRDTEAFF. In nucleotides, the CDR3 is TGCGCCAGCAGGATTACAGGGAGGGACACTGAAGCTTTCTTT. The genes are TRBV5-1 and TRBJ1-1, with D possibly matching TRBD1 (6 bases). CDR3 length: 14 residues. Germline assignment: CDR1 SGHRS and CDR2 YFSETQ. Trimming pared 5 bases from V and 3 bases from J, leaving 14 bases between.

V gene TRBV11-3 combines with J gene TRBJ1-1, with D unresolved. Per the germline V gene, CDR1 is SGHNT and CDR2 is YENEEA. V was clipped by 4 bases and J by 10 bases, with 16 bases between them. The length of the CDR3 is 13 residues. The CDR3 here is CASSSGPNLGAFF. The CDR3 bases are TGTGCCAGCAGCTCGGGCCCCAACTTGGGAGCTTTCTTT. Supplemented by reference TRBV11-3 and TRBJ1-1, the full variable domain reads EAGVVQSPRYKIIEKKQPVAFWCNPISGHNTLYWYLQNLGQGPELLIRYENEEAVDDSQLPKDRFSAERLKGVDSTLKIQPAELGDSAVYLCASSSGPNLGAFFGQGTRLTVV.

This clonotype was recorded a few times. This chain joins TRBV19 and TRBJ2-7; the match to TRBD2 covers 12 bases. The CDR3 is 15 residues long. The V gene end was trimmed by 6 bases and the J gene end by 5 bases; junction bases not matched to a gene: 8. CDR1 LNHDA and CDR2 SQIVND come from the germline V gene (reference sequence). The CDR3 loop is CASRNPGLAGDEQYF. For the CDR3, the DNA is TGTGCCAGTAGAAACCCGGGACTAGCGGGTGACGAGCAGTACTTC. Based on the CDR3 plus reference TRBV19 and TRBJ2-7, the full variable domain is DGGITQSPKYLFRKEGQNVTLSCEQNLNHDAMYWYRQDPGQGLRLIYYSQIVNDFQKGDIAEGYSVSREKKESFPLTVTSAQKNPTAFYLCASRNPGLAGDEQYFGPGTRLTVT.

CDR3 in amino acids: CASSVEGAQKDTEAFF. Written as DNA, the CDR3 is TGTGCCAGCAGCGTAGAGGGGGCGCAAAAGGACACTGAAGCTTTCTTT. The V call is TRBV9, the J call TRBJ1-1, with TRBD1 matching over 7 bases. CDR1 is SGDLS, CDR2 YYNGEE, per germline. This CDR3 spans 16 amino acids. Trimming at V came to 0 bases and at J to 3 bases, leaving 8 bases not matched to a gene.

This clonotype was seen more than once but under ten times. This chain uses TRBV7-6 with TRBJ2-1; D may be TRBD2 (6 bases). The germline V gene encodes CDR1 SGHVS and CDR2 FNYEAQ. This CDR3 spans 15 amino acids. Trimming removed 5 bases from V and 3 bases from J, with 14 bases in between. The CDR3 coding sequence is TGTGCCAGCAGCCCAGCGGACGGGAGCTACAATGAGCAGTTCTTC. Protein: CASSPADGSYNEQFF. Looking up the rest from reference TRBV7-6 and TRBJ2-1 gives the full variable domain: GAGVSQSPRYKVTKRGQDVALRCDPISGHVSLYWYRQALGQGPEFLTYFNYEAQQDKSGLPNDRFSAERPEGSISTLTIQRTEQRDSAMYRCASSPADGSYNEQFFGPGTRLTVL.

This clonotype was counted many times. The V and J genes are TRBV7-3 and TRBJ1-1, with no clear D. Germline CDR1 reads SGHTA; CDR2 reads FQGTGA. This CDR3 is 17 amino acids long. The V gene lost 4 bases and the J gene lost 3 bases, with 21 bases spanning the gap. CDR3 coding DNA: TGTGCCAGCAGCTATCGTCCGGGCTTACCCGCGGACACTGAAGCTTTCTTT. As protein: CASSYRPGLPADTEAFF.

This clonotype was recorded many times. The chain has TRBV20-1 and TRBJ2-4; D remains ambiguous. Germline V gene data show CDR1 as DFQATT and CDR2 as SNEGSKA (reference sequence). The CDR3 has 13 residues. The V end lost 6 bases, the J end lost 0 bases, and 9 bases lay between the germline ends. CDR3 residues: CSARQPAKNIQYF. The CDR3 DNA reads TGCAGTGCCCGTCAACCAGCCAAAAACATTCAGTACTTC.

This chain joins TRBV24-1 and TRBJ2-5; D gene unclear. Germline CDR1 reads KGHDR; CDR2 reads SFDVKD. CDR3 length: 12 amino acids. Between the trimmed V and J ends, which lost 1 base and 3 bases, there was a span of 2 bases. The CDR3 nucleotides read TGTGCCACCAGTGATTTTGAAGAGACCCAGTACTTC. As protein: CATSDFEETQYF.

This clonotype showed up just a few times. The chain links TRBV7-3 to TRBJ2-2, with 10 bases matching TRBD2. The CDR3 contains 15 residues. CDR1 SGHTA and CDR2 FQGTGA come from the germline V gene. The ends lost 3 bases at V and 6 bases at J; junction bases unmatched: 4. CDR3 DNA sequence: TGTGCCAGCAGCTTCGGAGCGGGAGGGGCCGGGGAGCTGTTTTTT. Residues: CASSFGAGGAGELFF. Full variable domain (rest looked up from reference TRBV7-3 and TRBJ2-2): GAGVSQTPSNKVTEKGKYVELRCDPISGHTALYWYRQSLGQGPEFLIYFQGTGAADDSGLPNDRFFAVRPEGSVSTLKIQRTERGDSAVYLCASSFGAGGAGELFFGEGSRLTVL.

The J gene is TRBJ1-5, the V gene TRBV6-2 or TRBV6-3; D might be TRBD1 (6 bases). CDR1 and CDR2 from the germline V gene are MNHEY and SVGEGT. Trimming shortened V by 5 bases and J by 2 bases, and 13 bases separated the two germline ends. This CDR3 spans 15 amino acids. The CDR3 sequence: CASSEWGGGNQPQHF. The CDR3 nucleotides are TGTGCCAGCAGTGAATGGGGGGGCGGCAATCAGCCCCAGCATTTT.

This sequence joins TRBV7-2 and TRBJ2-7, with D perhaps assigned TRBD1 or TRBD2 (5 bases each). Trimming removed 1 base at V and 3 bases at J, with 13 bases between. This CDR3 contains 15 residues. Germline-derived CDR1 and CDR2 are SGHTA and FQGNSA. The CDR3 coding sequence is TGTGCCAGCAGCTTAGTCGGGACGGGGCTCTACGAGCAGTACTTC. It translates to CASSLVGTGLYEQYF.

This clonotype was recorded at least ten times. This chain joins TRBV20-1 and TRBJ2-5; TRBD1 agrees at 11 bases. V lost 4 bases to trimming and J lost 5 bases; unmatched junction nucleotides: 9. The CDR3 has 15 residues. Germline-derived CDR1 and CDR2 are DFQATT and SNEGSKA (reference sequence). CDR3 residues: CSAISPDRGQETQYF. CDR3 nucleotides: TGCAGTGCTATTAGCCCGGACAGGGGGCAGGAGACCCAGTACTTC.

V and J are TRBV3-1 and TRBJ2-2; perhaps TRBD2 as D (6 bases). V was cut by 0 bases and J by 3 bases, with 11 bases left in between. Per the germline V gene, CDR1 is LGHDT and CDR2 is YNNKEL (reference sequence). The CDR3 is made up of 16 amino acids. For the CDR3, the DNA is TGTGCCAGCAGCCAAGAAGGAGGGAGTTACACCGGGGAGCTGTTTTTT. Residues: CASSQEGGSYTGELFF.

This clonotype showed up many times. The chain joins TRBV11-3 to TRBJ2-1; 9 bases align to TRBD1. The germline gives CDR1 SGHNT, CDR2 YENEEA. The ends lost 0 bases at V and 5 bases at J; junction bases unmatched: 11. CDR3 size: 18 residues. CDR3 in amino acids: CASSLDSPGQGLNNEQFF. In DNA, the CDR3 is TGTGCCAGCAGCTTAGATTCCCCGGGACAGGGTCTGAACAATGAGCAGTTCTTC.

This clonotype was counted at least ten times. The CDR3 reads CSARGPQIYEQYF. The CDR3 DNA follows: TGCAGTGCCCGAGGACCGCAGATCTACGAGCAGTACTTC. V is TRBV20-1 and J is TRBJ2-7, with D unclear. Trimming removed 6 bases at V and 3 bases at J, with 15 bases between. The CDR3 length is 13 residues. Looked up from germline, CDR1 is DFQATT and CDR2 is SNEGSKA (reference sequence).

The chain joins TRBV19 to TRBJ2-1; D is uncertain. Trimming took 2 bases from V and 4 from J, leaving 9 bases between them. CDR3 length equals 14 residues. The germline V gene has CDR1 LNHDA and CDR2 SQIVND (reference sequence). CDR3 residues: CASSIKSGYNEQFF. In nucleotides, the CDR3 is TGTGCCAGTAGTATAAAATCCGGTTACAATGAGCAGTTCTTC.

This clonotype occurred a few times. The chain joins TRBV7-2 to TRBJ2-7; D is possibly TRBD2 (5 bases). The V end was cut by 6 bases, the J end by 2 bases, with 20 bases between. Germline values: CDR1 SGHTA, CDR2 FQGNSA. The CDR3 sequence is 16 residues long. The CDR3 loop reads CASSFRGIGTTYEQYF. DNA for the CDR3: TGTGCCAGCAGTTTCCGAGGGATCGGAACAACCTACGAGCAGTACTTC. Variable domain in full (rest from reference TRBV7-2 and TRBJ2-7): GAGVSQSPSNKVTEKGKDVELRCDPISGHTALYWYRQSLGQGLEFLIYFQGNSAPDKSGLPSDRFSAERTGGSVSTLTIQRTQQEDSAVYLCASSFRGIGTTYEQYFGPGTRLTVT.

This chain joins TRBV5-1 and TRBJ1-1, with 7 bases aligning to TRBD1. Germline CDR1 and CDR2: SGHRS and YFSETQ. CDR3 length equals 16 residues. The ends lost 2 bases at V and 1 base at J; junction bases unmatched: 8. The CDR3 is CASSLRGLGTNTEAFF. The CDR3 coding sequence is TGCGCCAGCAGCTTAAGGGGGCTGGGAACGAACACTGAAGCTTTCTTT.

This sequence joins TRBV20-1 and TRBJ2-1; 10 bases agree with TRBD2. This CDR3 is 17 amino acids long. From germline, CDR1 is DFQATT and CDR2 SNEGSKA (reference sequence). V lost 6 bases, J lost 5 bases, and 16 bases stayed unmatched. CDR3 in amino acids: CSARQDKREGVNNEQFF. CDR3 DNA sequence: TGCAGTGCCCGGCAGGATAAGCGGGAGGGCGTTAACAATGAGCAGTTCTTC.

The table lists this clonotype with a few counts. The chain joins TRBV28 to TRBJ1-5; 7 bases map to TRBD1. The CDR3 consists of 14 residues. V trimming: 6 bases; J trimming: 4 bases; junction bases outside the gene matches: 6. Per germline, CDR1 MDHEN and CDR2 SYDVKM. CDR3 in DNA: TGTGCCAGCAGGATTGACAGGGCTAATCAGCCCCAGCATTTT. Translating it yields CASRIDRANQPQHF.

This clonotype was detected only a few times. J is TRBJ1-1 and V is TRBV6-5; D not certain. Trimming stripped 4 bases from V and 3 bases from J, with 15 bases between. The CDR3 covers 15 residues. Per the germline V gene, CDR1 is MNHEY and CDR2 is SVGAGI. CDR3 DNA: TGTGCCAGCAGTTCCCGTCCCAGAACCGACACTGAAGCTTTCTTT. Amino acid sequence: CASSSRPRTDTEAFF.